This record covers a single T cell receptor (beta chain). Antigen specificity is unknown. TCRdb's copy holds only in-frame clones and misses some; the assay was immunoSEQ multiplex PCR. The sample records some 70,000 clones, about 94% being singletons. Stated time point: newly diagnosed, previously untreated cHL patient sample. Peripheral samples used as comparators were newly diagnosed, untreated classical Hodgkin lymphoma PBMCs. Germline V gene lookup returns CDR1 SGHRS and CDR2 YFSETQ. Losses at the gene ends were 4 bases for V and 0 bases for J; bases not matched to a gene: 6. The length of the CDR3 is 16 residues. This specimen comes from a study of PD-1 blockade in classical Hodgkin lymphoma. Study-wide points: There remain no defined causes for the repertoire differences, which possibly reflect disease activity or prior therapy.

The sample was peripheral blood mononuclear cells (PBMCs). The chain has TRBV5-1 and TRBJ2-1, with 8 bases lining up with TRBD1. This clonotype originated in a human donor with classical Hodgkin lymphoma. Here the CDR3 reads CASSKGQASSYNEQFF. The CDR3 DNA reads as TGCGCCAGCAGCAAGGGACAGGCCAGCTCCTACAATGAGCAGTTCTTC.